This T cell receptor beta chain was captured in a study of early T cells in non-severe SARS-CoV-2 infection. Study overall: The chains were unpaired, and the sequenced material was bulk RNA from unsorted whole blood.

Germline-derived CDR1 and CDR2 are DFQATT and SNEGSKA (reference sequence). The CDR3 is 14 amino acids. The V end was cut by 7 bases, the J end by 2 bases, with 17 bases between. Whole-study findings and limits: There was a bias toward anti-spike CD8 responses in VDJdb matching, which missed private and CD4 specificities.

As part of library construction, unique molecular identifiers were attached to individual cDNA molecules. TCRdb re-derived calls from the 5' RACE reads in MiXCR, one entry per CDR3 protein. The table includes 45,000 or so distinct CDR3 sequences, over 5% detected once. This clonotype was counted only a few times. What it recognizes is unknown. The receptor was derived from an adult who was a healthcare worker with PCR-confirmed SARS-CoV-2 infection or an uninfected control (not recorded which). Input material: whole blood. The chain uses TRBV20-1 and TRBJ1-1; D perhaps matches TRBD1 (6 bases). The CDR3 coding sequence is TGCAGTGTTTTGTCGATACAGGGCAACACTGAAGCTTTCTTT. This translates into CSVLSIQGNTEAFF.